This is a list of T cell receptor beta chains from one sample in a study of T cell responses to AZD1222 COVID-19 vaccine. Clones were read by immunoSEQ multiplex PCR, and TCRdb kept only the in-frame ones, dropping some. The sample has 45,000 to 65,000 clones, 80% seen once. Specimen: peripheral blood, collected 28 days after the second AZD1222 dose. These receptors all come from an adult who received the AZD1222 COVID-19 vaccine. The CDR3 runs from the conserved cysteine through the conserved F or W. The D gene is left open where the match is weak. Rows may omit the clone size; those that give it use once, few, many or a size class.

v_gene	abundance	j_gene	d_gene	CDR3nt	CDR3aa
TRBV3-1/TRBV3-2	once	TRBJ2-5	TRBD1	TGTGCCAGCAGCCCCTACATTAGACAGGGGGCGAACCAAGAGACCCAGTACTTC	CASSPYIRQGANQETQYF
TRBV18	NA	TRBJ2-7	NA	TGTGCCAGCTCGGCAGGGGTGAATTCCTACGAGCAGTACTTC	CASSAGVNSYEQYF
TRBV7-8	NA	TRBJ2-2	NA	TGTGCCAGCAGCACGCGGGCGAGCCCCAACACCGGGGAGCTGTTTTTT	CASSTRASPNTGELFF
TRBV5-4	NA	TRBJ1-1	NA	TGTGCCAGCAGCAGGACAGAGGGGAACACTGAAGCTTTCTTT	CASSRTEGNTEAFF
TRBV19	NA	TRBJ2-3	NA	TGTGCCAGTAGTATCAGTCGGGTATCCACAGATACGCAGTATTTT	CASSISRVSTDTQYF
TRBV11-2	NA	TRBJ2-1	NA	TGTGCCAGCAGCTTAGACAATGAGCAGTTCTTC	CASSLDNEQFF
TRBV9	NA	TRBJ1-2	NA	TGTGCCAGCAGCGAGGGGGGGTCCTATGGCTACACCTTC	CASSEGGSYGYTF
TRBV28	NA	TRBJ1-2	TRBD1	TGTGCCAGCAGCAAAGGGACAGACTATGGCTACACCTTC	CASSKGTDYGYTF
TRBV20-1	NA	TRBJ1-1	NA	TGCAGTGCTAGTCACGGGGCTTCGGGGAACACTGAAGCTTTCTTT	CSASHGASGNTEAFF
TRBV5-1	NA	TRBJ1-4	NA	TGCGCCAGCAGCTTGAACTCGAAGGGTGAAAAACTGTTTTTT	CASSLNSKGEKLFF
TRBV12-3/TRBV12-4	few	TRBJ2-7	NA	TGTGCCAGCAGTTTTTTAGCGCAGTACGAGCAGTACTTC	CASSFLAQYEQYF
TRBV19	NA	TRBJ1-1	NA	TGTGCCAGTAGCCAGGCCGGGCCTAACACTGAAGCTTTCTTT	CASSQAGPNTEAFF
TRBV3-1/TRBV3-2	NA	TRBJ1-2	NA	TGTGCCAGCAGTCAAGGGGGGAAAAATGGCTACACCTTC	CASSQGGKNGYTF
TRBV6-4	NA	TRBJ2-2	NA	TGTGCCAGCAGACCTAACCAGGGGTCCGGGGAGCTGTTTTTT	CASRPNQGSGELFF
TRBV27	NA	TRBJ2-1	NA	TGTGCCAGCAGTTTTACCACGGGCAGCCGCTCCTACAATGAGCAGTTCTTC	CASSFTTGSRSYNEQFF
TRBV21-1	NA	TRBJ2-1	NA	TGTGCCAGCAGCACGGGTCGGGGTCCCTACAATGAGCAGTTCTTC	CASSTGRGPYNEQFF
TRBV29-1	NA	TRBJ2-5	NA	TGCAGCGTTGATGAGACGACAGGGAGGAGGGAGACCCAGTACTTC	CSVDETTGRRETQYF
TRBV7-9	NA	TRBJ2-1	NA	TGTGCCAGCAGCTTACCTCGTAGTAGCGGCAATGAGCAGTTCTTC	CASSLPRSSGNEQFF
TRBV3-1/TRBV3-2	NA	TRBJ2-5	NA	TGTGCCAGCAGCAGTAGGAATCTTTCTTTCTCTGAGACCCAGTACTTC	CASSSRNLSFSETQYF
TRBV18	NA	TRBJ2-3	TRBD2	TGTGCCAGCTCACCGGAAAAAACTAGCGGGATAAGCACAGATACGCAGTATTTT	CASSPEKTSGISTDTQYF